This T cell receptor (beta chain) derives from a study of blood T cell repertoires in COVID-19. In the study overall: Acute and convalescent COVID-19 specimens originated in the United States, Italy and Spain. In each case, the material was cDNA or gDNA derived from T cells, B-cell-depleted T cells, or PBMCs.

Original processing notes: Amplification of reference gene primers provided the estimated nucleated cell counts. TCRdb's copy holds only in-frame clones and misses some; the assay was immunoSEQ multiplex PCR. The V and J calls and clone size were taken over from that table, and D and trimming were inferred from the DNA. There are about 220,000 clones in the sample; roughly 85% occur only once, and about 3.9% lies in the top ten. The CDR3 totals 14 residues. Trimming removed 0 bases at V and 8 bases at J, with 14 bases between. CDR1 is SGDLS and CDR2 is YYNGEE in the germline V gene. The TCR comes from a woman older than 75 with acute or convalescent COVID-19. The chain carries TRBV9 and TRBJ1-2; D might be TRBD1 (5 bases). Sequencing used peripheral blood. As DNA, the CDR3 is TGTGCCAGCAGCGTAGCCGCAGGGTTGTGGGGCTACACCTTC. The encoded protein is CASSVAAGLWGYTF.